One and the same sample provided the 30 T cell receptor beta chains below, sequenced in a study of blood T cell repertoires in COVID-19. Here immunoSEQ multiplex PCR was the method, and the copy in TCRdb shows in-frame clones only, minus some. The sample contains approximately 190,000 clones, 84% of which appear only once. Sequenced sample: peripheral blood. Source of these receptors: a young man with active or convalescent COVID-19.

The rearrangement joins TRBV25-1 to TRBJ2-2; TRBD1 might be the D (6 bases). The CDR3 sequence is 16 residues long. CDR1 and CDR2 from the germline V gene are MGHDK and SYGVNS. The germline V and J ends were trimmed by 5 bases and 4 bases, with 17 bases remaining between them. CDR3: CASSSPGQGTTGELFF. CDR3 sequence (DNA): TGTGCCAGCAGTAGCCCCGGGCAGGGGACCACCGGGGAGCTGTTTTTT.

This rearrangement joins TRBV5-1 to TRBJ2-2; D perhaps matches TRBD1 (6 bases). The germline gives CDR1 SGHRS, CDR2 YFSETQ. This CDR3 region has 15 residues. Deletions cut 4 bases from V and 2 bases from J, with 12 bases between. In DNA, the CDR3 is TGCGCCAGCAGCCAAGACAGGCCTAACACCGGGGAGCTGTTTTTT. This codes for CASSQDRPNTGELFF. The full variable domain, with the rest looked up from reference TRBV5-1 and TRBJ2-2, is KAGVTQTPRYLIKTRGQQVTLSCSPISGHRSVSWYQQTPGQGLQFLFEYFSETQRNKGNFPGRFSGRQFSNSRSEMNVSTLELGDSALYLCASSQDRPNTGELFFGEGSRLTVL.

This clone showed up just a few times. The chain is built from TRBV2 and TRBJ2-2; D is undetermined. V lost 7 bases, J lost 4 bases, and 16 bases lay in between. CDR3 length: 15 residues. The germline V gene encodes CDR1 SNHLY and CDR2 FYNNEI. Here the CDR3 DNA reads TGTGCCAGCACTTCGGTTGGCGGAATCACCGGGGAGCTGTTTTTT. As protein: CASTSVGGITGELFF.

This chain uses TRBV5-4 with TRBJ2-1; 9 bases agree with TRBD2. With V trimmed by 7 bases and J by 3 bases, 8 bases remained unmatched. Germline lookup yields CDR1 SGHNT and CDR2 YYREEE (reference sequence). This CDR3 is 15 amino acids long. The CDR3 spells CASEVAGANYNEQFF. CDR3 DNA: TGTGCCAGCGAAGTAGCGGGGGCCAACTACAATGAGCAGTTCTTC.

CDR3 DNA sequence: TGCGCCAGCAGCCAAGGTGGCTTCAATGAGCAGTTCTTC. Translating it yields CASSQGGFNEQFF. The rearrangement links TRBV4-3 to TRBJ2-1, with D unclear. Germline values: CDR1 LGHNA, CDR2 YSLEER. The CDR3 totals 13 residues. With 1 base removed from V and 6 bases from J, the gap between germline ends came to 7 bases.

In nucleotides, the CDR3 is TGTGCCATCAGTGAGTCGCCGTCGACAGGGGGTTCTGAAGCTTTCTTT. Translation gives CAISESPSTGGSEAFF. J is TRBJ1-1 and V is TRBV10-3, with TRBD1 matching over 9 bases. CDR1 and CDR2 from the germline V gene are ENHRY and SYGVKD. V lost 0 bases, J lost 6 bases, and 8 bases stayed unmatched. The CDR3 length is 16 residues.

The chain carries TRBV29-1 and TRBJ1-1; the D is unclear. Germline V gene lookup returns CDR1 SQVTM and CDR2 ANQGSEA. The CDR3 has 10 amino acids. The CDR3 loop reads CSVSNTEAFF. CDR3 DNA: TGCAGTGTCTCGAACACTGAAGCTTTCTTT.

The chain couples TRBV24-1 to TRBJ2-1, with 7 bases matching TRBD1. Germline V lookup: CDR1 KGHDR, CDR2 SFDVKD. This CDR3 comprises 12 residues. V lost 5 bases, J lost 6 bases, and 0 bases stayed unmatched. In nucleotides, the CDR3 is TGTGCCACCAGTGGGACAGGCAATGAGCAGTTCTTC. Protein: CATSGTGNEQFF.

CDR3: CASRGGTTDTQYF. In DNA, the CDR3 is TGCGCCAGCAGGGGGGGGACCACAGATACGCAGTATTTT. The chain uses TRBV5-1 and TRBJ2-3; 7 nucleotides line up with TRBD2. The V and J ends lost 5 bases and 2 bases, in that order; junction bases with no gene match: 2. The CDR3 is made up of 13 amino acids. In germline, CDR1 is SGHRS, CDR2 YFSETQ.

The V and J genes are TRBV9 and TRBJ2-6; no definite D call. Germline CDR1 reads SGDLS; CDR2 reads YYNGEE. Trimming took 6 bases from V and 0 from J, leaving 13 bases between them. The CDR3 is made up of 16 amino acids. CDR3 DNA: TGTGCCAGCACAAGGAGTTCGGTCTCTGGGGCCAACGTCCTGACTTTC. It yields the protein CASTRSSVSGANVLTF.

This clone was observed a single time. The chain recombines TRBV2 with TRBJ2-7, with D tentatively TRBD1 (5 bases). The CDR3 is 13 residues long. Germline assignment: CDR1 SNHLY and CDR2 FYNNEI. V dropped 4 bases and J dropped 2 bases, with 9 bases sitting between them. The CDR3 here is CASSGEGAYEQYF. For the CDR3, the DNA is TGTGCCAGCAGTGGGGAAGGGGCCTACGAGCAGTACTTC. The full variable domain, in which reference TRBV2 and TRBJ2-7 provide the parts outside the CDR3, is EPEVTQTPSHQVTQMGQEVILRCVPISNHLYFYWYRQILGQKVEFLVSFYNNEISEKSEIFDDQFSVERPDGSNFTLKIRSTKLEDSAMYFCASSGEGAYEQYFGPGTRLTVT.

V and J are TRBV14 and TRBJ2-1; 9 bases match TRBD2. The trim removed 3 bases at V and 10 bases at J, leaving 10 bases unmatched. The germline V gene has CDR1 SGHDN and CDR2 FVKESK. The CDR3 runs to 15 residues. CDR3 sequence (DNA): TGTGCCAGCAGCCAGAGTAGCGGGAGATCTCGAGAGCAGTTCTTC. This translates into CASSQSSGRSREQFF.

V is TRBV11-2 and J is TRBJ1-1, with a weak D call TRBD1 (5 bases). CDR1 SGHAT and CDR2 FQNNGV come from the germline V gene. Trimming took off 5 bases at V and 1 base at J, with 11 bases between the two ends. This CDR3 has 14 amino acids. The DNA for the CDR3 is TGTGCCAGCAGCGTCACGGGGGGGAACACTGAAGCTTTCTTT. As protein: CASSVTGGNTEAFF.

The chain recombines TRBV9 with TRBJ2-7; 8 bases agree with TRBD2. The J segment lost 4 bases and the V segment lost 3 bases, leaving 9 bases of the junction unmatched. Germline CDR1 SGDLS, CDR2 YYNGEE. This CDR3 is built from 15 residues. The CDR3 is CASSAGQPSGYEQYF. In DNA, the CDR3 is TGTGCCAGCAGCGCTGGACAGCCTAGCGGGTACGAGCAGTACTTC.

This chain connects TRBV12-3 or TRBV12-4 to TRBJ1-1, with no clear D. The CDR3 runs to 13 residues. The germline V and J ends were trimmed by 6 bases and 4 bases, with 12 bases remaining between them. The CDR3 spells CASRSFEGTEAFF. The CDR3 bases are TGTGCCAGCAGGTCCTTCGAGGGCACTGAAGCTTTCTTT.

The DNA of the CDR3 is TGTGCCAGCAGCTTGGAGAGAACTGGGGAGACCCAGTACTTC. Its protein is CASSLERTGETQYF. V gene TRBV7-9 combines with J gene TRBJ2-5; D is unresolved. In germline, CDR1 is SEHNR, CDR2 FQNEAQ (reference sequence). Trimming pared 3 bases from V and 5 bases from J, leaving 13 bases between. The CDR3 is 14 residues long.

The CDR3 here is CASSEGQQGGQPQHF. CDR3 DNA sequence: TGTGCCAGCAGTGAAGGGCAACAGGGGGGTCAGCCCCAGCATTTT. This sequence joins TRBV6-1 and TRBJ1-5, with 8 bases aligning to TRBD1. The CDR3 has 15 residues. The V segment lost 1 base and the J segment 6 bases; nucleotides outside the gene matches: 5. Germline V CDR1 and CDR2: MNHNS, SASEGT.

CDR3 sequence reads: CASEAGGNSYEQYV. The CDR3 DNA reads as TGTGCCAGCGAAGCGGGGGGGAACTCCTACGAGCAGTACGTC. The chain joins TRBV6-5 to TRBJ2-7, with 10 bases aligning to TRBD2. J gave up 0 bases and V 8 bases, and 4 bases lay outside the gene matches. The CDR3 contains 14 residues. The germline V gene encodes CDR1 MNHEY and CDR2 SVGAGI.

This clone was detected only a few times. The chain employs TRBV24-1 and TRBJ1-2; 7 bases map to TRBD1. The V segment lost 9 bases and the J segment 5 bases; nucleotides outside the gene matches: 8. Germline values: CDR1 KGHDR, CDR2 SFDVKD. This CDR3 comprises 13 residues. CDR3 coding DNA: TGTGCCACCGGGGAGGAGACAGGGTATGGCTACACCTTC. Its protein product is CATGEETGYGYTF.

V and J are TRBV28 and TRBJ1-1, with no clear D. V was clipped by 6 bases and J by 10 bases, with 15 bases between them. There are 12 residues in the CDR3. Germline V lookup: CDR1 MDHEN, CDR2 SYDVKM. The CDR3 DNA sequence: TGTGCCAGCAGGACCGCCGGGGTGATAGCTTTCTTT. Its protein is CASRTAGVIAFF.

Regarding this clone: The junction does not match germline at one end; this may be a read error. The V and J genes are TRBV7-7 and TRBJ1-1, with D tentatively TRBD1 (5 bases). Per the germline V gene, CDR1 is SSHAT and CDR2 is FNYEAQ (reference sequence). This CDR3 has 14 amino acids. CDR3 residues: CASSSTTANTEAFF. CDR3 DNA: TGTGCTAGCAGCTCAACGACAGCCAACACTGAAGCTTTCTTT.

This clone has a handful of counts. This sequence joins TRBV6-4 and TRBJ2-1, with 11 bases fitting TRBD2. The CDR3 runs to 15 residues. Germline lookup yields CDR1 MRHNA and CDR2 SNTAGT. The junction had 0 bases not matched to a gene; V was cut back by 3 bases and J by 2 bases. The CDR3 loop is CASSETSGAYNEQFF. The CDR3 nucleotides are TGTGCCAGCAGTGAGACTAGCGGGGCCTACAATGAGCAGTTCTTC.

This sequence joins TRBV6-5 and TRBJ1-1; D is unresolved. Trimming took off 6 bases at V and 1 base at J, with 3 bases between the two ends. The CDR3 is 11 residues long. CDR1 MNHEY and CDR2 SVGAGI come from the germline V gene. The CDR3 DNA reads TGTGCCAGCAGCTGGAACACTGAAGCTTTCTTT. This codes for CASSWNTEAFF.

The CDR3: CASSRDRATEAFF. In DNA, the CDR3 is TGTGCCAGCAGTCGGGACAGGGCCACTGAAGCTTTCTTT. The chain has TRBV2 and TRBJ1-1; 9 bases line up with TRBD1. Germline trimming cut 5 bases from V and 4 bases from J; bases unmatched to any gene: 2. Germline CDR1 and CDR2: SNHLY and FYNNEI. The CDR3 is 13 amino acids.

This clone appeared a few times. The gene calls are TRBV19 and TRBJ2-1; D possibly corresponds to TRBD2 (5 bases). This CDR3 comprises 15 residues. The V and J ends lost 7 bases and 4 bases respectively, with 17 bases between them. Per the germline V gene, CDR1 is LNHDA and CDR2 is SQIVND (reference sequence). CDR3 residues: CASKEDGILYNEQFF. The CDR3 DNA sequence: TGTGCCAGTAAGGAGGACGGGATACTATACAATGAGCAGTTCTTC.

V gene TRBV7-2 combines with J gene TRBJ2-1; 7 bases align to TRBD2. The CDR3 length is 15 residues. The germline V gene has CDR1 SGHTA and CDR2 FQGNSA. Trimming cost V 5 bases and J 5 bases; bases outside gene matches: 9. Here the CDR3 reads CASSPGGVGDNEQFF. The CDR3 nucleotides are TGTGCCAGCAGCCCTGGGGGGGTCGGGGACAATGAGCAGTTCTTC.

The chain employs TRBV19 and TRBJ1-5; 7 nucleotides match TRBD1. The J segment lost 0 bases and the V segment lost 5 bases, leaving 7 bases of the junction unmatched. This CDR3 is built from 16 residues. The germline CDR1 and CDR2 sequences are LNHDA and SQIVND (reference sequence). The CDR3 DNA follows: TGTGCCAGTAGTCCGATCGACAGGGATAGCAATCAGCCCCAGCATTTT. Its protein is CASSPIDRDSNQPQHF.

The J gene is TRBJ2-1, the V gene TRBV11-1, with 7 bases fitting TRBD2. The CDR3 has 16 amino acids. The germline V gene encodes CDR1 SGHAT and CDR2 FQDESV (reference sequence). V lost 0 bases and J lost 2; bases outside the gene matches: 4. CDR3 DNA sequence: TGTGCCAGCAGCTTAGCGACGGGGGGAACCTACAATGAGCAGTTCTTC. Translating it yields CASSLATGGTYNEQFF.

There are a few counts of this clone. The chain combines TRBV28 with TRBJ1-3; possibly TRBD1 for D (5 bases). The V end lost 3 bases, the J end lost 0 bases, and 15 bases lay between the germline ends. The CDR3 contains 17 residues. Germline V gene lookup returns CDR1 MDHEN and CDR2 SYDVKM. For the CDR3, the DNA is TGTGCCAGCAGTTTCCTCCTATCGGGGGTCTCTGGAAACACCATATATTTT. Translating it yields CASSFLLSGVSGNTIYF. Supplemented by reference TRBV28 and TRBJ1-3, the full variable domain reads DVKVTQSSRYLVKRTGEKVFLECVQDMDHENMFWYRQDPGLGLRLIYFSYDVKMKEKGDIPEGYSVSREKKERFSLILESASTNQTSMYLCASSFLLSGVSGNTIYFGEGSWLTVV.

This clone showed up just a few times. The chain couples TRBV19 to TRBJ2-7; TRBD2 matches 8 bases. Germline values: CDR1 LNHDA, CDR2 SQIVND (reference sequence). The CDR3 sequence is 15 residues long. V was pared by 10 bases and J by 6 bases, with 17 bases of the junction left unmatched. The CDR3 reads CATRGIWAGGSEQYF. CDR3 coding DNA: TGTGCCACTAGGGGAATTTGGGCGGGAGGATCCGAGCAGTACTTC.